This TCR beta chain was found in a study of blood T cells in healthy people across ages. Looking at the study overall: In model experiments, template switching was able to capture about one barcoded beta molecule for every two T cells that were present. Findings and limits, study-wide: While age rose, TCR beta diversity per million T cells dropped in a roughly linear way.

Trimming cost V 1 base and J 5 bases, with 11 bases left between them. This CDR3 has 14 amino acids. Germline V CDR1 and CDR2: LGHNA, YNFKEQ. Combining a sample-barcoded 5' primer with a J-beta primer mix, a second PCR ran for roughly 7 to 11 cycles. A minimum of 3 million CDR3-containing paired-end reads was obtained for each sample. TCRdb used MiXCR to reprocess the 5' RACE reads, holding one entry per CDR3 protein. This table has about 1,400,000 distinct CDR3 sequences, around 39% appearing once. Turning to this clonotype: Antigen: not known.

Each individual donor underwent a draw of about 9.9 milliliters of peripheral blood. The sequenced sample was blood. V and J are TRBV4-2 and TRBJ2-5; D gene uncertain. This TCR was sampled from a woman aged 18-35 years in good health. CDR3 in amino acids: CASSQASSGETQYF. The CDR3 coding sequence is TGTGCCAGCAGCCAAGCTTCTAGTGGGGAGACCCAGTACTTC.